This T cell receptor beta chain was sequenced for a study of OX40 agonist ivuxolimab in advanced cancers. The overall study: A male proportion of over 70% was recorded, with mean age approximately 60 years and range roughly 23 to 79. The study, taken as a whole, reports: The study observed clonal expansion of CD4+ and CD8+ blood T cells by week 6 at 0.1 to 3.0 mg/kg.

Autoimmune disease history or systemic immunosuppression led to patients being barred. Concerning this clone: Antigen: not known. One end of the junction varies from germline; a read error may be responsible.

Profiling relied on immunoSEQ multiplex PCR, and the TCRdb table lists in-frame clones only, not all of them. The sample contains about 84,000 clones, around 84% of which appear only once. The clonotype was recovered from an adult with an advanced solid tumor such as melanoma, head and neck, liver or kidney cancer. Source: CD4+ or CD8+ T cells sorted from blood, taken in a trial of the OX40 agonist ivuxolimab.

CDR3 sequence (DNA): TGTGCCGGCAGCCCAACCGGGATCGTGATAGATACGCAGTATTTT. The encoded protein is CAGSPTGIVIDTQYF. V is TRBV6-6 and J is TRBJ2-3; D is perhaps TRBD2 (5 bases). The CDR3 extends over 15 amino acids. The germline gives CDR1 MNHNY, CDR2 SVGAGI (reference sequence).